This entry concerns a single T cell receptor beta chain. Here immunoSEQ multiplex PCR was the method, and the copy in TCRdb shows in-frame clones only, minus some. The sample records approximately 100,000 clones, roughly 90% being singletons. The sample is drawn from a study of control samples from healthy donors and cancer patients. Looked up from germline, CDR1 is ENHRY and CDR2 is SYGVKD. This CDR3 spans 11 amino acids. Deletions cut 5 bases from V and 8 bases from J, with 9 bases between. V and J are TRBV10-3 and TRBJ1-2; unclear D gene. Sequencing was done on a sample of blood. The clonotype originates from a human donor in good health. The donor label of this sample is uncertain. The CDR3: CAISRPSGYTF. DNA for the CDR3: TGTGCCATCAGTCGGCCATCCGGCTACACCTTC.